The TCR beta chain described here comes from a study of shared clonotypes between healthy human individuals (dated by TCRdb to the early 2020s). Describing the broader study: The cohort included a few men and a couple of women between 18 and 49 years of age. For each donor, CD4 naive and CD4 memory were each run on three plates, CD8 naive on two plates, and CD8 memory on one plate. Blood TCR repertoires of roughly five healthy adults were deeply sequenced to estimate repertoire size and the extent of clonotype sharing between individuals. Libraries were prepared and TCR repertoires were sequenced by different laboratories using diverse techniques, in order to increase sequencing depth and limit assay-specific biases. Between about 0.85 and 9.5 billion PBMCs per donor were obtained by leukapheresis. What the study reported, not specific to this receptor: Naive subsets generally had larger estimated clonotype richness than memory subsets did. When several donors were compared, the shared fraction of clonotypes was 5% to 6.5% for naive CD4, approximately 3.5% for naive CD8, 2% to 2.5% for memory CD4, and 0.4% for memory CD8. Higher generation probabilities were observed for clonotypes shared by all four sorted-subset donors than for non-shared clonotypes. The genetic and exposure-history diversity represented was limited by the small number of donors. Only blood was sampled, and tissue TCR repertoires likely differ from those in blood. Rarefaction of sorted-subset datasets indicated incomplete sequencing despite the large sequencing depth. Pairwise subsampling indicated that sequencing depth was expected to affect the degree of clonotype sharing among donors.

A remark on this clone: No cognate antigen has been identified for it. Per-base quality was not reported, and no clone a single base away is much larger than it.

CD8 naive samples were obtained by positive selection for CCR7 among CD45RO-negative cells, yielding a CD45RA+CCR7+ population from which TemRA cells were excluded. The donors were healthy, HIV-negative adults with no recently reported acute infections or vaccinations. All donors were Caucasian adults living in Nashville, Tennessee, USA. After blood collection by leukapheresis, PBMCs were isolated using Ficoll-Histopaque density gradient centrifugation and then cryopreserved in the vapor phase of liquid nitrogen. Analytical flow cytometry was used to check the purity and quantity of every magnetically sorted T cell population. Genomic DNA was isolated from every sorted fraction and measured by UV absorbance on a Nanodrop 2000c. Using the deep immunoSEQ assay, TCR CDR3 regions were amplified from genomic DNA by multiplex PCR. Genomic DNA extracted from each cell subset was distributed evenly over all wells of several immunoSEQ 96-well plates, and each plate served as one replicate. For sorted subsets, each replicate PCR was loaded with 150 to 250 ng genomic DNA, equivalent to roughly 30,000 T cell genomes. The purified libraries were quantified using a Qubit 3.0 fluorometer, sized with a Bioanalyzer 2100, and then quantified again using the KAPA Library Quantification kit. A separate single-read 150-cycle Illumina NextSeq 550 flow cell was used to sequence each immunoSEQ 96-well plate. Under the source paper's analysis protocol: Because the immunoSEQ output included only junctional sequences and no quality scores, the filtering could not be the same as the filtering used for full-length reads. Sequences were annotated with PyIR, a Python wrapper for IgBLAST v1.9, using IMGT germline references to assign V/J genes and CDR3. Reads were filtered out if the reads had weak V/J assignments (E-value above 1e-6), no CDR3, stop codons, out-of-frame junctions, or ambiguous translated residues. A V3J clonotype was defined by an identical inferred V gene, J gene, and CDR3 amino acid sequence. Percentage overlap between repertoires was computed as shared unique clonotypes divided by the size of the smaller repertoire. Repertoire richness was assessed with RTK rarefaction, the Chao1 estimator, and Recon v2.1 estimates of unobserved clonotypes. OLGA was used to compute generation probabilities for all TCRbeta clonotypes that the gDNA method yielded from several donors. The clones in this table, taken by TCRdb from immuneACCESS, are in-frame only. Not every clone is retained; where verified, under half of the shortfall comes from an unresolved V gene, and the cause of the rest is unknown. V, J and clone size are those of that table, while D and trimming were read from the DNA. For this sample the table gives around 610,000 clones, of which roughly 95% were detected only once. The ten largest clones represent approximately 0.12% of the sample.

The sequence came from a woman aged 25 to 45 in good health. Sequencing was carried out using naive CD8+ T cells sorted from blood. The cell subset or site label, as the study defines it: CD45RA+CCR7+.

The nucleotides are TGTGCCAGCAGCTTTTTTGGTCCCTCCTACGAGCAGTACTTC. Its protein is CASSFFGPSYEQYF. The sequence joins TRBV7-2 to TRBJ2-7, with the D gene call left open. V is pared back by 3 bases and J by 0 bases, with 9 bases lying between the germline termini. From cysteine to phenylalanine, the CDR3 is 14 amino acids long. Just CDR3 DNA is preserved here, 42 bases in frame from base 1. Per the germline V gene, SGHTA is the CDR1 and FQGNSA is the CDR2.